These T cell receptor beta chains were read from a single sample in a study of shared clonotypes between healthy human individuals. The table came from immunoSEQ multiplex PCR; TCRdb's copy has only in-frame clones and leaves some out. This sample yields approximately 98,000 clones, of which 55% to 70% are seen a single time; approximately 23% belongs to the top ten. The sequencing input was memory CD8+ T cells sorted from blood. Every receptor here comes from a woman in her 30s in good health. CDR3s include the opening cysteine and the closing phenylalanine or tryptophan. D genes are given only for firm matches. Size values are once, few and many counts, or a class for expanded clones, and some rows have none.

size	V	J	D	CDR3	DNA
few	TRBV15	TRBJ1-5	-	CATRYTGLSNQPQHF	TGTGCCACCAGATATACAGGGTTGAGCAATCAGCCCCAGCATTTT
-	TRBV30	TRBJ2-3	TRBD2	CAWAGLARGDTQYF	TGTGCCTGGGCGGGACTAGCTCGGGGAGATACGCAGTATTTT
-	TRBV7-6	TRBJ1-5	-	CASSLLKGHDQPQHF	TGTGCCAGCAGCTTACTTAAGGGGCACGATCAGCCCCAGCATTTT
-	TRBV9	TRBJ2-7	-	CASSSPRGSRESEQYF	TGTGCCAGCAGCTCTCCCCGGGGGTCCAGGGAGAGCGAGCAGTACTTC
-	TRBV7-9	TRBJ2-5	-	CASSFASVGLVNQETQYF	TGTGCCAGCAGCTTTGCGAGCGTAGGTCTGGTGAACCAAGAGACCCAGTACTTC
-	TRBV5-5	TRBJ1-2	TRBD1	CASSLEDRVYGYTF	TGTGCCAGCAGCTTGGAGGACAGGGTGTATGGCTACACCTTC
-	TRBV7-6	TRBJ2-7	-	CASSFAVTYEQYF	TGTGCCAGCAGCTTTGCCGTAACCTACGAGCAGTACTTC
-	TRBV28	TRBJ1-2	-	CASSSDRSDYGYTF	TGTGCCAGCAGTTCCGACAGGTCGGACTATGGCTACACCTTC
few	TRBV6-5	TRBJ1-1	-	CASSYRDNTEAFF	TGTGCCAGCAGTTACCGGGACAACACTGAAGCTTTCTTT
-	TRBV27	TRBJ1-5	-	CASSFSTGFYSNQPQHF	TGTGCCAGCAGTTTCTCCACAGGATTCTATAGCAATCAGCCCCAGCATTTT
-	TRBV9	TRBJ2-3	-	CASSVAWGTDTQYF	TGTGCCAGCAGCGTAGCTTGGGGGACGGATACGCAGTATTTT
-	TRBV7-6	TRBJ1-2	-	CASSLAGGLYGYTF	TGTGCCAGCAGCTTAGCCGGGGGGCTTTATGGCTACACCTTC
-	TRBV29-1	TRBJ2-1	TRBD1	CSVTGDEQFF	TGCAGCGTTACAGGGGATGAGCAGTTCTTC
many	TRBV7-9	TRBJ2-3	TRBD2	CASSLSGRNTDTQYF	TGTGCCAGCAGCTTAAGCGGGAGAAACACAGATACGCAGTATTTT
-	TRBV9	TRBJ2-7	-	CASSPRSDPFYEQYF	TGTGCCAGCAGCCCCAGGTCGGACCCTTTCTACGAGCAGTACTTC
once	TRBV7-6	TRBJ1-2	-	CASSSHVRAPLYGYTF	TGTGCCAGCAGCTCCCACGTTAGGGCCCCACTCTATGGCTACACCTTC
few	TRBV5-1	TRBJ1-1	TRBD1	CASSLQGMNTEAFF	TGCGCCAGCAGTTTACAGGGGATGAACACTGAAGCTTTCTTT
-	TRBV6-1	TRBJ2-7	TRBD1	CASSEGRGLSSSYEQYF	TGTGCCAGCAGTGAAGGTAGGGGGCTGTCGAGCTCCTACGAGCAGTACTTC
once	TRBV5-1	TRBJ2-7	-	CASSPRGDRNYEQYF	TGCGCCAGCAGCCCGAGGGGGGACAGAAACTACGAGCAGTACTTC
-	TRBV5-4	TRBJ2-7	-	CASSDREKGAIHEQYF	TGTGCCAGCAGTGACCGGGAGAAGGGGGCGATCCACGAGCAGTACTTC
-	TRBV28	TRBJ2-5	-	CASSFIGSQYF	TGTGCCAGCAGTTTTATAGGGTCCCAGTACTTC
-	TRBV6-1	TRBJ2-7	TRBD1	CASRRGLYEQYF	TGTGCCAGCAGAAGGGGGCTCTACGAGCAGTACTTC
-	TRBV13	TRBJ1-5	-	CASSFLLRGNQPQHF	TGTGCCAGCAGTTTTCTATTACGGGGCAATCAGCCCCAGCATTTT
-	TRBV2	TRBJ2-7	TRBD1	CASSGQGVSYEQYF	TGTGCCAGCAGTGGGCAGGGGGTCTCCTACGAGCAGTACTTC
-	TRBV28	TRBJ2-7	TRBD2	CASKAGLYEQYF	TGTGCCAGCAAAGCGGGACTTTACGAGCAGTACTTC
-	TRBV7-3	TRBJ2-1	TRBD2	CASSPSRGDYNEQFF	TGTGCCAGCAGCCCTAGCCGGGGGGACTACAATGAGCAGTTCTTC
-	TRBV6-4	TRBJ2-1	TRBD1	CASSDMDRGGNEQFF	TGTGCCAGCAGTGACATGGACAGGGGTGGCAATGAGCAGTTCTTC
once	TRBV29-1	TRBJ2-7	TRBD2	CSVGLAGYSYEQYF	TGCAGCGTTGGTCTAGCGGGCTACTCCTACGAGCAGTACTTC
few	TRBV9	TRBJ1-1	-	CASSTQGMNTEAFF	TGTGCCAGCAGTACCCAGGGAATGAACACTGAAGCTTTCTTT
-	TRBV9	TRBJ2-1	TRBD1	CASSEGADYNEQFF	TGTGCCAGCAGCGAGGGGGCTGACTACAATGAGCAGTTCTTC
-	TRBV27	TRBJ2-7	-	CASSYMGYEQYF	TGTGCCAGCAGTTACATGGGATACGAGCAGTACTTC
-	TRBV27	TRBJ1-5	-	CASSLTRPSNQPQHF	TGTGCCAGCAGTTTGACCCGGCCTAGCAATCAGCCCCAGCATTTT
once	TRBV6-1	TRBJ2-7	-	CASSGGLGGNPYEQYF	TGTGCCAGCAGTGGGGGACTCGGTGGTAATCCCTACGAGCAGTACTTC
-	TRBV29-1	TRBJ2-3	TRBD2	CSAIGTSGRRDTQYF	TGCAGCGCTATCGGGACTAGCGGGAGAAGGGATACGCAGTATTTT
many	TRBV14	TRBJ2-1	-	CASSQATGTTEQFF	TGTGCCAGCAGCCAAGCCACAGGGACAACTGAGCAGTTCTTC
-	TRBV19	TRBJ1-4	TRBD1	CASSIVGGGEGKLFF	TGTGCCAGTAGTATAGTAGGAGGGGGCGAAGGAAAACTGTTTTTT
-	TRBV11-2	TRBJ2-3	TRBD2	CASGWSSGKTDTQYF	TGTGCCAGCGGCTGGTCTAGCGGGAAAACAGATACGCAGTATTTT
-	TRBV18	TRBJ1-2	-	CASRSTEGGYTF	TGTGCCAGCCGCAGCACCGAGGGGGGCTACACCTTC
-	TRBV5-1	TRBJ2-2	-	CASSQITGELFF	TGCGCCAGCAGCCAAATTACCGGGGAGCTGTTTTTT
-	TRBV7-2	TRBJ1-1	-	CASSLEVVSYTEAFF	TGTGCCAGCAGCTTAGAGGTCGTAAGTTACACTGAAGCTTTCTTT
once	TRBV7-6	TRBJ2-7	-	CASSLVGFYEQYF	TGTGCCAGCAGCTTAGTGGGTTTCTACGAGCAGTACTTC
-	TRBV25-1	TRBJ2-7	-	CASSESHQGQVYEQYF	TGTGCCAGCAGTGAATCACACCAGGGCCAAGTCTACGAGCAGTACTTC
few	TRBV28	TRBJ1-1	TRBD1	CASRDRWADTEAFF	TGTGCCAGCAGGGACAGGTGGGCGGACACTGAAGCTTTCTTT
-	TRBV29-1	TRBJ2-7	-	CSVLGGSYEQYF	TGCAGCGTGCTGGGGGGCTCCTACGAGCAGTACTTC
once	TRBV5-1	TRBJ2-7	-	CASSLEVRGEQYF	TGCGCCAGCAGCTTGGAAGTTCGGGGGGAGCAGTACTTC
once	TRBV13	TRBJ2-7	-	CASSLEGATEYEQYF	TGTGCCAGCAGCTTAGAAGGAGCGACAGAATACGAGCAGTACTTC
-	TRBV19	TRBJ2-7	-	CASSILVEQYF	TGTGCCAGTAGTATCCTTGTCGAGCAGTACTTC
-	TRBV6-1	TRBJ2-2	-	CASSELARTGELFF	TGTGCCAGCAGTGAACTAGCACGCACCGGGGAGCTGTTTTTT
-	TRBV9	TRBJ1-5	-	CASAETAASNQPQHF	TGTGCCAGTGCGGAGACGGCCGCCTCCAATCAGCCCCAGCATTTT
-	TRBV28	TRBJ2-7	TRBD2	CASSLSYTSGKTYEQYF	TGTGCCAGCAGTTTATCCTATACTAGCGGGAAAACCTACGAGCAGTACTTC